The 24 T cell receptor beta chains listed next were all sequenced from one sample in a study of beta chain features in type 1 diabetes. Overall study results and limits: A moderate, significant TCRB CDR3 shortening appeared in type 1 diabetes across four CD4+ subsets.

TCRB transcripts that were expressed got sequenced, as all of the isolated RNA had been reverse transcribed. Produced via immunoSEQ multiplex PCR; TCRdb's table is partial and in-frame only. The sample has hundreds of thousands of clones, about 14% seen once. Which antigens these TCRs recognize remains unknown. The sample taken for sequencing was naive CD4+ T cells from blood. The origin of the receptors is a man younger than 30 with type 1 diabetes.

This clone was detected only a few times. Compared with germline, one end of the junction differs, possibly owing to a read error. The chain is built from TRBV7-7 and TRBJ1-2; D unresolved. CDR3 length: 12 residues. Germline V gene lookup returns CDR1 SSHAT and CDR2 FNYEAQ (reference sequence). The CDR3 protein is CASSLTNYGYTF. CDR3 sequence (DNA): TGTGCTAGCAGCTTAACGAACTATGGCTACACCTTC.

This rearrangement joins TRBV2 to TRBJ1-1; tentatively, D is TRBD1 (5 bases). Trimming cost V 6 bases and J 1 base, with 15 bases left between them. The CDR3 extends over 15 amino acids. Germline assignment: CDR1 SNHLY and CDR2 FYNNEI. The CDR3 nucleotides are TGTGCCAGCAGCATGGACTACAGGACGAACACTGAAGCTTTCTTT. This codes for CASSMDYRTNTEAFF.

This clone appeared a few times. This sequence joins TRBV29-1 and TRBJ2-7, with a tentative D call TRBD1 (5 bases). In germline, CDR1 is SQVTM, CDR2 ANQGSEA. The CDR3 runs to 14 residues. The V end lost 0 bases, the J end lost 5 bases, and 14 bases lay between the germline ends. CDR3 sequence reads: CSVEDPGPKNEQYF. The CDR3 region has the DNA TGCAGCGTTGAAGATCCAGGGCCGAAAAACGAGCAGTACTTC.

The chain uses TRBV6-6 and TRBJ2-7; 8 nucleotides line up with TRBD1. J lost 3 bases, V lost 3 bases, and 7 bases had no gene match. The CDR3 spans 15 residues. In germline, CDR1 is MNHNY, CDR2 SVGAGI (reference sequence). The CDR3, as DNA: TGTGCCAGCAGTTATTTCGGACAGGGAGGCTACGAGCAGTACTTC. Encoded protein: CASSYFGQGGYEQYF.

This clone was seen only a few times. This chain uses TRBV7-2 with TRBJ1-6, with D unclear. Looked up from germline, CDR1 is SGHTA and CDR2 is FQGNSA. The length of the CDR3 is 13 residues. The V end was cut by 6 bases, the J end by 6 bases, with 9 bases between. The CDR3 region is CASRIRINSPLHF. CDR3 nucleotide sequence: TGTGCCAGCAGGATAAGAATTAATTCACCCCTCCACTTT.

The chain carries TRBV5-4 and TRBJ2-7; D remains ambiguous. Germline lookup yields CDR1 SGHNT and CDR2 YYREEE (reference sequence). The germline V and J ends were trimmed by 6 bases and 1 base, with 11 bases remaining between them. CDR3 size: 13 residues. The DNA of the CDR3 is TGTGCCAGCATCCCAAAACAGTCCTACGAGCAGTACTTC. It codes for CASIPKQSYEQYF. Looking up the rest from reference TRBV5-4 and TRBJ2-7 gives the full variable domain: ETGVTQSPTHLIKTRGQQVTLRCSSQSGHNTVSWYQQALGQGPQFIFQYYREEENGRGNFPPRFSGLQFPNYSSELNVNALELDDSALYLCASIPKQSYEQYFGPGTRLTVT.

This clone turned up a few times. V usage is TRBV6-5 and J usage is TRBJ1-5; no clear D gene. V was shortened by 2 bases and J by 6 bases, with 11 bases between the two germline ends. This CDR3 has 14 amino acids. Germline lookup yields CDR1 MNHEY and CDR2 SVGAGI. In nucleotides, the CDR3 is TGTGCCAGCAGTTACGTTGGGATCGCTCAGCCCCAGCATTTT. Translation: CASSYVGIAQPQHF.

This chain links TRBV5-1 with TRBJ1-4; 7 nucleotides line up with TRBD1. The CDR3 has 15 residues. The V gene's germline CDR1 is SGHRS and CDR2 YFSETQ. With 4 bases clipped from V and 7 bases from J, the junction kept 10 bases outside the gene matches. The CDR3 region is CASSTGTVQGEKLFF. The CDR3, as DNA: TGCGCCAGCAGCACCGGGACAGTACAGGGTGAAAAACTGTTTTTT. Full variable domain (remainder filled in from reference TRBV5-1 and TRBJ1-4): KAGVTQTPRYLIKTRGQQVTLSCSPISGHRSVSWYQQTPGQGLQFLFEYFSETQRNKGNFPGRFSGRQFSNSRSEMNVSTLELGDSALYLCASSTGTVQGEKLFFGSGTQLSVL.

This clone appeared a few times. This sequence joins TRBV5-4 and TRBJ2-2; D may be TRBD1 or TRBD2 (6 bases each). Germline values: CDR1 SGHNT, CDR2 YYREEE (reference sequence). The CDR3 consists of 15 residues. The V and J ends lost 5 bases and 1 base respectively, with 12 bases between them. For the CDR3, the DNA is TGTGCCAGCAGTCAACAGGGACTGAACACCGGGGAGCTGTTTTTT. Encoded protein: CASSQQGLNTGELFF.

This clone was recorded a few times. The chain carries TRBV5-8 and TRBJ2-7, with TRBD2 as a possible D gene (5 bases). Per the germline V gene, CDR1 is SGHTS and CDR2 is YDEGEE. V was cut by 4 bases and J by 1 base, with 12 bases left in between. The CDR3 loop spans 14 amino acids. The CDR3 spells CASSPWRVSYEQYF. The DNA of the CDR3 is TGTGCCAGCAGCCCCTGGCGGGTATCCTACGAGCAGTACTTC.

This clone has just a few counts. The J gene is TRBJ1-2, the V gene TRBV5-4, with D perhaps TRBD1 (5 bases). CDR1 and CDR2 (germline): SGHNT, YYREEE (reference sequence). The CDR3 has 12 amino acids. V lost 2 bases and J lost 8, with 10 bases in between. CDR3 sequence: CASSFVGDGYTF. CDR3 sequence (DNA): TGTGCCAGCAGCTTCGTTGGGGACGGCTACACCTTC.

V gene TRBV30 combines with J gene TRBJ2-4, with D possibly being TRBD2 (6 bases). The germline V gene has CDR1 GTSNPN and CDR2 SVGIG (reference sequence). Trimming cost V 3 bases and J 2 bases, with 14 bases left between them. This CDR3 is built from 15 residues. The CDR3 reads CAWSGGKLSKNIQYF. CDR3 nucleotides: TGTGCCTGGAGCGGCGGGAAACTTTCCAAAAACATTCAGTACTTC.

The chain couples TRBV7-2 to TRBJ2-7; 8 positions match TRBD1. V lost 5 bases, J lost 7 bases, and 7 bases stayed unmatched. Germline V gives CDR1 SGHTA, CDR2 FQGNSA. CDR3 size: 13 residues. The CDR3 region has the DNA TGTGCCAGCAGCATAGACAGGGGTGGTGAGCAGTACTTC. Its translation is CASSIDRGGEQYF.

This rearrangement joins TRBV7-8 to TRBJ1-2, with D possibly matching TRBD1 (5 bases). The germline V gene encodes CDR1 SGHVS and CDR2 FQNEAQ. V lost 5 bases and J 4 bases, leaving 11 bases between the germline ends. The CDR3 runs to 13 residues. In nucleotides, the CDR3 is TGTGCCAGCAGCCGGGACGGACCCTATGGCTACACCTTC. As protein: CASSRDGPYGYTF.

The rearrangement uses TRBV5-1 and TRBJ2-7, with D perhaps TRBD1 or TRBD2 (5 bases each). V was trimmed by 7 bases and J by 2 bases, leaving 16 bases between them. The CDR3 has 14 residues. In germline, CDR1 is SGHRS, CDR2 YFSETQ. CDR3: CASRTGTGTYEQYF. CDR3 nucleotide sequence: TGCGCCAGCCGAACCGGGACGGGTACCTACGAGCAGTACTTC. Variable domain in full (rest from reference TRBV5-1 and TRBJ2-7): KAGVTQTPRYLIKTRGQQVTLSCSPISGHRSVSWYQQTPGQGLQFLFEYFSETQRNKGNFPGRFSGRQFSNSRSEMNVSTLELGDSALYLCASRTGTGTYEQYFGPGTRLTVT.

V gene TRBV6-1 combines with J gene TRBJ2-5; D is perhaps TRBD2 (5 bases). In germline, CDR1 is MNHNS, CDR2 SASEGT. This CDR3 is built from 17 residues. V lost 2 bases and J lost 5, with 21 bases in between. CDR3 nucleotides: TGTGCCAGCAGTGAACCCAACTTAGAGAGCGGATTGGAGACCCAGTACTTC. Amino acids: CASSEPNLESGLETQYF.

This clone was seen only a few times. The chain carries TRBV9 and TRBJ2-3; no firm D call. V was trimmed by 4 bases and J by 3 bases, leaving 12 bases between them. Germline V gene data show CDR1 as SGDLS and CDR2 as YYNGEE. The CDR3 loop spans 14 amino acids. The CDR3: CASSSRTLTDTQYF. Here the CDR3 DNA reads TGTGCCAGCAGCTCCCGGACCCTTACAGATACGCAGTATTTT.

The V call is TRBV29-1, the J call TRBJ2-1; D gene ambiguous. V was clipped by 5 bases and J by 0 bases, with 17 bases between them. The CDR3 consists of 16 residues. The V gene's germline CDR1 is SQVTM and CDR2 ANQGSEA. DNA of the CDR3: TGCAGCGTTTTTTTACTTCCCGATTTCTCCTACAATGAGCAGTTCTTC. Amino acid sequence: CSVFLLPDFSYNEQFF.

This chain joins TRBV9 and TRBJ2-5; 8 bases line up with TRBD2. CDR1 is SGDLS, CDR2 YYNGEE, per germline. There are 14 residues in the CDR3. Unmatched junction bases numbered 0, after V lost 0 bases and J lost 2 bases. The CDR3 protein is CASSVVAGQETQYF. In nucleotides, the CDR3 is TGTGCCAGCAGCGTAGTAGCGGGGCAAGAGACCCAGTACTTC.

To note about this clone: Germline is not matched at one junction end, which may reflect a read error. In DNA, the CDR3 is TGTGCCAGCACCTTGGGCCAGGGGACCTTCACAGATACGCAGTATTTT. Its translation: CASTLGQGTFTDTQYF. This chain joins TRBV5-6 and TRBJ2-3; D possibly corresponds to TRBD1 (6 bases). The CDR3 totals 16 residues. CDR1 and CDR2 from the germline V gene are SGHDT and YYEEEE.

The chain is built from TRBV5-1 and TRBJ2-3, with D perhaps TRBD1 (6 bases). Germline V gives CDR1 SGHRS, CDR2 YFSETQ. With 0 bases removed from V and 3 bases from J, the gap between germline ends came to 11 bases. This CDR3 region has 15 residues. The CDR3 loop reads CASSLAPTGTDTQYF. The CDR3 nucleotides are TGCGCCAGCAGCTTGGCCCCCACAGGGACAGATACGCAGTATTTT.

This clone has only a few counts. V usage is TRBV7-2 and J usage is TRBJ2-3; D is possibly TRBD1 or TRBD2 (6 bases each). Germline CDR1 is SGHTA and CDR2 is FQGNSA. This CDR3 spans 14 amino acids. Trimming took 5 bases from V and 0 from J, leaving 9 bases between them. CDR3 sequence: CASSRGPSTDTQYF. Written as DNA, the CDR3 is TGTGCCAGCAGCCGGGGGCCTAGCACAGATACGCAGTATTTT.

This clone was observed a handful of times. The rearrangement joins TRBV4-2 to TRBJ2-5; TRBD2 matches at 9 bases. The germline gives CDR1 LGHNA, CDR2 YNFKEQ. The CDR3 spans 15 residues. With V trimmed by 1 base and J by 1 base, 1 base remained unmatched. The CDR3 is CASSQGLAAQETQYF. The CDR3 nucleotides are TGTGCCAGCAGCCAAGGACTAGCGGCCCAAGAGACCCAGTACTTC.

This clone was observed a few times. The rearrangement joins TRBV30 to TRBJ1-1; 8 bases match TRBD1. V lost 3 bases to trimming and J lost 1 base; unmatched junction nucleotides: 4. Germline lookup yields CDR1 GTSNPN and CDR2 SVGIG (reference sequence). The CDR3 covers 14 residues. The CDR3 nucleotides read TGTGCCTGGAGACGACAGGGGCCGAACACTGAAGCTTTCTTT. Its protein is CAWRRQGPNTEAFF.